The rows below give T cell receptor beta chains drawn from one sample of a study of T cells in Graves' hyperthyroidism and ophthalmopathy. TCRdb redid the calling of the multiplex PCR reads with MiXCR, one entry per CDR3 protein. The sample has around 600,000 distinct CDR3 sequences; about a sixth are singletons. The specimen was blood. The source is a woman aged 30 to 39 with Graves' hyperthyroidism. The CDR3 runs from the conserved cysteine through the conserved F or W. Each record gives: clone size, J gene, V gene, D gene, CDR3 DNA, CDR3 protein. The D gene is left open where the match is weak. Clone size is shown for a subset of rows, as once, few, many or a class of expanded clone.

. TRBJ2-1 TRBV19 TRBD2 TGTGCCAGTAGTACCGGATATACAACACGACTAGCGGGAGTATCCCATGAGCAGTTCTTC CASSTGYTTRLAGVSHEQFF
. TRBJ2-1 TRBV10-2 TRBD2 TGCGCCAGCAGTGAGCTTGGCGGGAGATCCTACAATGAGCAGTTCTTC CASSELGGRSYNEQFF
few TRBJ2-3 TRBV7-3 . TGTGCCAGCAGCTTAGAGGGAGGCAAGCAGGGTACGCAGTATTTT CASSLEGGKQGTQYF
. TRBJ1-1 TRBV9 . TGTGCCAGCAGCGCAGACAGCAGGGTGTTCACTGAAGCTTTCTTT CASSADSRVFTEAFF
many TRBJ2-3 TRBV25-1 . TGTGCCAGCAGTGAATACTACCTCACAGATACGCAGTATTTT CASSEYYLTDTQYF
many TRBJ1-5 TRBV6-1 . TGTGCCAGCAGCACCCACCGGGACACTTATCAGCCCCAGCATTTT CASSTHRDTYQPQHF
many TRBJ1-5 TRBV3-1 . TGTGCCAGCAGCCAAGACAGCCAGGGGTATCAGCCCCAGCATTTT CASSQDSQGYQPQHF
. TRBJ1-6 TRBV20-1 TRBD1 TGCAGTGCTCCCCTTCAGGGGGCAAATAATTCACCCCTCCACTTT CSAPLQGANNSPLHF
many TRBJ1-2 TRBV13 TRBD1 TGTGCCAGCAGCCGACAGGGAACCTATGGCTACACCTTC CASSRQGTYGYTF
. TRBJ2-1 TRBV12-3/TRBV12-4 . TGTGCCAGCAGAGGCCCTAGTATTGAGCAGTTCTTC CASRGPSIEQFF
many TRBJ2-7 TRBV6-1 . TGTGCCAGCAGATTGGGAGGGGGGAACACCTACGAGCAGTACTTC CASRLGGGNTYEQYF
many TRBJ2-7 TRBV18 TRBD1 TGTGCCAGCTCACGGACCGGACAGGGGAGCCACGAGCAGTACTTC CASSRTGQGSHEQYF
many TRBJ2-1 TRBV30 TRBD2 TGTGCCTGCAAGCCGTATAGCGGGAGCGACAATGAGCAGTTCTTC CACKPYSGSDNEQFF
. TRBJ2-7 TRBV4-2 TRBD2 TGTGCCAGCAGCCAAGAGAGGGAGGGCCCCTACGAGCAGTACTTC CASSQEREGPYEQYF
many TRBJ2-3 TRBV20-1 . TGCAGGCCGAAGGCCGGGAGCCTCGCAGATACGCAGTATTTT CRPKAGSLADTQYF
. TRBJ2-7 TRBV11-2 . TGTGCCAGCAGCTGGGGGGTTTTAGCGAGCTCCTACGAGCAGTACTTC CASSWGVLASSYEQYF
few TRBJ2-5 TRBV2 . TGTGCCAGCCAGTTATTCCGGGCAGGGACCGAGACCCAGTACTTC CASQLFRAGTETQYF
few TRBJ2-1 TRBV27 TRBD2 TGTGCCAGCAGTTTATCCCGGACAGGGGTAGTAGCGGGAGGGGATGAGCAGTTCTTC CASSLSRTGVVAGGDEQFF
. TRBJ1-1 TRBV5-8 . TGTGCCAGCAGCCCCAAGGACAGTAACACTGAAGCTTTCTTT CASSPKDSNTEAFF
. TRBJ2-1 TRBV6-1 TRBD2 TGTGCCAGCAGTCTCTCGACTAGCGGGTGGTACAATGAGCAGTTCTTC CASSLSTSGWYNEQFF
few TRBJ2-1 TRBV7-2 . TGTGCCAGCAACCGGGACGGGGTCTCCTACAATGAGCAGTTCTTC CASNRDGVSYNEQFF
few TRBJ2-7 TRBV11-2 . TGTGCCAGCAGCTTAGATCAGTTACAGTTCTACGAGCAGTACTTC CASSLDQLQFYEQYF
once TRBJ1-5 TRBV19 . TGTGCCAGTAGCTCCACCGGGGGCCTTGGTGGCAATCAGCCCCAGCATTTT CASSSTGGLGGNQPQHF
few TRBJ2-1 TRBV10-3 TRBD2 TGTGCCATCAGTTTTCGTAGCGGGAGGGCCGATGAGCAGTTCTTC CAISFRSGRADEQFF